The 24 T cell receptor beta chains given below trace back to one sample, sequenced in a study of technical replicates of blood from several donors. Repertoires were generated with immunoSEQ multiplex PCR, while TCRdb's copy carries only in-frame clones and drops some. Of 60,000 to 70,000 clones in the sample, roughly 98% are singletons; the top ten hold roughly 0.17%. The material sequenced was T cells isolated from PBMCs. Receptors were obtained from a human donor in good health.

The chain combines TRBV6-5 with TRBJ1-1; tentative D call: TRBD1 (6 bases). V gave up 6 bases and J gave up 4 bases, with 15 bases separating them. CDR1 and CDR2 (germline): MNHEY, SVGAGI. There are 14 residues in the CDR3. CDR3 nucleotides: TGTGCCAGCAGCCAAGGGGGTGCTAGCACTGAAGCTTTCTTT. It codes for CASSQGGASTEAFF.

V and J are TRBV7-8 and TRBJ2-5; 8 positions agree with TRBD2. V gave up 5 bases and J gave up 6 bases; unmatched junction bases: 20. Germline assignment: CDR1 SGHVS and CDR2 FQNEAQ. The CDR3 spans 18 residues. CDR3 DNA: TGTGCCAGCAGCCCAAACCGTTTCCCAGCGGGAGACGTAAAGACCCAGTACTTC. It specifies CASSPNRFPAGDVKTQYF. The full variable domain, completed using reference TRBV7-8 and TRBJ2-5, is GAGVSQSPRYKVAKRGQDVALRCDPISGHVSLFWYQQALGQGPEFLTYFQNEAQLDKSGLPSDRFFAERPEGSVSTLKIQRTQQEDSAVYLCASSPNRFPAGDVKTQYFGPGTRLLVL.

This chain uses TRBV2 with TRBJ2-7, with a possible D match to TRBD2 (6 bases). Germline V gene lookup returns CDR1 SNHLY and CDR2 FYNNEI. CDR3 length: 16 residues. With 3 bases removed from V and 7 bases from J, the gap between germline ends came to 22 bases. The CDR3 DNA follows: TGTGCCAGCAGTGACAGGGCGGGACCCGGAGGGGTTGAGCAGTACTTC. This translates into CASSDRAGPGGVEQYF.

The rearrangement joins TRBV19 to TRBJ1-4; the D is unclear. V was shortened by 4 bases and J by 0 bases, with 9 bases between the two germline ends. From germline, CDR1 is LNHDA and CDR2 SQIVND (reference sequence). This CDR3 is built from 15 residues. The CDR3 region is CASSTRIATNEKLFF. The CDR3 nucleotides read TGTGCCAGTAGTACCAGGATAGCAACTAATGAAAAACTGTTTTTT.

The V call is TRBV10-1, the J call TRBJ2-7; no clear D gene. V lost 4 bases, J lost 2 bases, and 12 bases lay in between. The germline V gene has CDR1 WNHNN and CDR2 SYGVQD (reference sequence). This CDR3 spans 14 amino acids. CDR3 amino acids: CASSGMRPPYEQYF. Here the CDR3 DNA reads TGCGCCAGCAGTGGCATGAGGCCGCCCTACGAGCAGTACTTC.

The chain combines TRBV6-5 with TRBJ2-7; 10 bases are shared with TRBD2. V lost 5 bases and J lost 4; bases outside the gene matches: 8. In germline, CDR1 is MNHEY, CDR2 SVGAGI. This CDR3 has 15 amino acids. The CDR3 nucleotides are TGTGCCAGCAGTCGACTTAGCGGGGGGTTTTACGAGCAGTACTTC. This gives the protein CASSRLSGGFYEQYF.

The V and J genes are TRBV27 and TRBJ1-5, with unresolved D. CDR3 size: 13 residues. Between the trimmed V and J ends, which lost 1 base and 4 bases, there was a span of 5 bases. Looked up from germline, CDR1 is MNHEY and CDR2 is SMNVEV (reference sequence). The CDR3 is CASSLLTNQPQHF. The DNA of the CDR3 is TGTGCCAGCAGTTTATTAACTAATCAGCCCCAGCATTTT.

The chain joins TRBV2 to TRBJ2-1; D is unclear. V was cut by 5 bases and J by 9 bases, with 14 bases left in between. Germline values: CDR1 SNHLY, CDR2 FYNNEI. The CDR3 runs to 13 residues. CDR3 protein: CASSRSSSSEQFF. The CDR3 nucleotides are TGTGCCAGCAGTAGGTCTAGTTCAAGTGAGCAGTTCTTC.

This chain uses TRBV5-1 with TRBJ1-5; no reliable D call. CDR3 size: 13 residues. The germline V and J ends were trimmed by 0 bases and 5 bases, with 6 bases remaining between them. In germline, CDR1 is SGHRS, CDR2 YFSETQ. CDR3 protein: CASSLGRDQPQHF. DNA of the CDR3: TGCGCCAGCAGCTTGGGGCGGGATCAGCCCCAGCATTTT.

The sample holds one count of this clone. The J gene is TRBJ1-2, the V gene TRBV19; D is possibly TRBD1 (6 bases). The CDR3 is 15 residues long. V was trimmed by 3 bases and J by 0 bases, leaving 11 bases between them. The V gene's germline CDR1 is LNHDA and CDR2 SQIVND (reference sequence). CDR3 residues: CASSMSQGANYGYTF. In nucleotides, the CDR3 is TGTGCCAGTAGTATGTCACAGGGAGCTAACTATGGCTACACCTTC.

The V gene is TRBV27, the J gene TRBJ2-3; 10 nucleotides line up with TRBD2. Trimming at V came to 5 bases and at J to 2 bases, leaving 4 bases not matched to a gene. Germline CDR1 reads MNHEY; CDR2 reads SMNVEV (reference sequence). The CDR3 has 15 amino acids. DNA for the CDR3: TGTGCCAGCAGTGGGCTAGCGGGAGCCACAGATACGCAGTATTTT. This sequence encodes CASSGLAGATDTQYF.

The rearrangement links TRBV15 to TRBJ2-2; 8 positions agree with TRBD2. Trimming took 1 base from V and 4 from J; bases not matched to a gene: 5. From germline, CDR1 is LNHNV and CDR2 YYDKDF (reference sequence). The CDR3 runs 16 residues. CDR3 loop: CATSRGGGGFTGELFF. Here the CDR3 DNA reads TGTGCCACCAGCAGAGGAGGCGGGGGGTTCACCGGGGAGCTGTTTTTT. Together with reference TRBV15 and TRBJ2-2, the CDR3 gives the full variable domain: DAMVIQNPRYQVTQFGKPVTLSCSQTLNHNVMYWYQQKSSQAPKLLFHYYDKDFNNEADTPDNFQSRRPNTSFCFLDIRSPGLGDTAMYLCATSRGGGGFTGELFFGEGSRLTVL.

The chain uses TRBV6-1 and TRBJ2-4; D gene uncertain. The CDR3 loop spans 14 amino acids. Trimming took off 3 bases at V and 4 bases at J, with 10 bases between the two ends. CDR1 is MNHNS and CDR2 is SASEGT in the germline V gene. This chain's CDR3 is CASSEPRGKNIQYF. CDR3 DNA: TGTGCCAGCAGTGAGCCGCGCGGTAAAAACATTCAGTACTTC.

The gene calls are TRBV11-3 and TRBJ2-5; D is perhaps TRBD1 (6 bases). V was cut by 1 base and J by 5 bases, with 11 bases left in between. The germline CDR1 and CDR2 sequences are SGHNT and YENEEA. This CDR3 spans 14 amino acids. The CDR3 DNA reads TGTGCCAGCAGCTTAGGGGGGCGACGGGAGACCCAGTACTTC. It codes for CASSLGGRRETQYF. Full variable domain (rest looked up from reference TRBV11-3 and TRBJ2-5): EAGVVQSPRYKIIEKKQPVAFWCNPISGHNTLYWYLQNLGQGPELLIRYENEEAVDDSQLPKDRFSAERLKGVDSTLKIQPAELGDSAVYLCASSLGGRRETQYFGPGTRLLVL.

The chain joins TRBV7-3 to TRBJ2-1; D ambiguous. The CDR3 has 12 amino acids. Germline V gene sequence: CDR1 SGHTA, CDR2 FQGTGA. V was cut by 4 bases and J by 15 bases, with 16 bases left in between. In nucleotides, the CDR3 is TGTGCCAGCAGCTCGCTAGGTACCTCGCGGTTCTTC. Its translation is CASSSLGTSRFF. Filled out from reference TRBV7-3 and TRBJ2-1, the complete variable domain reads GAGVSQTPSNKVTEKGKYVELRCDPISGHTALYWYRQSLGQGPEFLIYFQGTGAADDSGLPNDRFFAVRPEGSVSTLKIQRTERGDSAVYLCASSSLGTSRFFGPGTRLTVL.

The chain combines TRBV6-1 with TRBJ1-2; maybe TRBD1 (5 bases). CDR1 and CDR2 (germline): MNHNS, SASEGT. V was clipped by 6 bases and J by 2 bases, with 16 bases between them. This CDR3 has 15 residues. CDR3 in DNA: TGTGCCAGCAGCCACGAAAACTCAGGGAACTATGGCTACACCTTC. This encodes CASSHENSGNYGYTF.

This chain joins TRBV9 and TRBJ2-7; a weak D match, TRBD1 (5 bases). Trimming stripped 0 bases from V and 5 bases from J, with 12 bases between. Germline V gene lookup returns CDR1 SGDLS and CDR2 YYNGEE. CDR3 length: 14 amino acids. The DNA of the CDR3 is TGTGCCAGCAGCGTAGGTAAAGGGGCGCACGAGCAGTACTTC. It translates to CASSVGKGAHEQYF.

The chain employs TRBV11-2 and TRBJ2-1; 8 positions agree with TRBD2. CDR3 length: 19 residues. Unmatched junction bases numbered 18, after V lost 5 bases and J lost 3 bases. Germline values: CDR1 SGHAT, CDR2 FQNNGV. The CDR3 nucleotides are TGTGCCAGCAGCACCTCACGGGTTAGCGGGGTGGGGAACTACAATGAGCAGTTCTTC. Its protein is CASSTSRVSGVGNYNEQFF.

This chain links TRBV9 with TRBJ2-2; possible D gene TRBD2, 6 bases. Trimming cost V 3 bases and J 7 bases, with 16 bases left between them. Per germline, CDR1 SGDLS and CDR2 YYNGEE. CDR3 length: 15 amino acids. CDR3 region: CASSAHGGSGGELFF. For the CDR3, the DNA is TGTGCCAGCAGCGCGCATGGGGGGAGTGGCGGGGAGCTGTTTTTT.

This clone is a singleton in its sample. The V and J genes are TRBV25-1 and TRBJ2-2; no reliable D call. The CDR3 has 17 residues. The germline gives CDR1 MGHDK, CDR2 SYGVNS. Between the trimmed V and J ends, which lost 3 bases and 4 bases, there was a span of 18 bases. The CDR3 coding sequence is TGTGCCAGCAGTGATAGGCAGGTCCTCGCGAGCACCGGGGAGCTGTTTTTT. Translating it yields CASSDRQVLASTGELFF.

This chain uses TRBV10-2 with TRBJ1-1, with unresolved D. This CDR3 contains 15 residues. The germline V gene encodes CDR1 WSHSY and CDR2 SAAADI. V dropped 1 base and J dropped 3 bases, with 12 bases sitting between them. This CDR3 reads CASSEYRQQDTEAFF. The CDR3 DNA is TGCGCCAGCAGTGAGTACAGACAACAAGACACTGAAGCTTTCTTT.

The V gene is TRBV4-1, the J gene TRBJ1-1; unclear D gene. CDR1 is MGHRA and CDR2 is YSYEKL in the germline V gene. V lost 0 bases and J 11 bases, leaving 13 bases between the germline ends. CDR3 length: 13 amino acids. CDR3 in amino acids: CASSQDNSAGAFF. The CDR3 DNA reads TGCGCCAGCAGCCAAGATAATAGCGCGGGGGCTTTCTTT.

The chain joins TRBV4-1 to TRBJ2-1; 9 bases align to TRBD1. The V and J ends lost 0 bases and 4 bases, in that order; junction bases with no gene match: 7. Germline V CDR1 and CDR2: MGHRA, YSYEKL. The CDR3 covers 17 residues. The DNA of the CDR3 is TGCGCCAGCAGCCAAGACCCCGGGACAGGGCTATACAATGAGCAGTTCTTC. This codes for CASSQDPGTGLYNEQFF.

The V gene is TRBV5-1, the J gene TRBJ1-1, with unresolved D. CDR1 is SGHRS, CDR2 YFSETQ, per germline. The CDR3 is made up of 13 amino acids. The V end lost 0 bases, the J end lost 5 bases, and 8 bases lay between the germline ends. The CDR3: CASSLDEGTEAFF. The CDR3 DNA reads TGCGCCAGCAGCTTGGATGAGGGAACTGAAGCTTTCTTT. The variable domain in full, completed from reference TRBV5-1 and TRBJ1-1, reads KAGVTQTPRYLIKTRGQQVTLSCSPISGHRSVSWYQQTPGQGLQFLFEYFSETQRNKGNFPGRFSGRQFSNSRSEMNVSTLELGDSALYLCASSLDEGTEAFFGQGTRLTVV.